This TCR beta chain was captured in a study of T-cell memory formation after mild COVID-19. Comment on this clonotype: Its antigen is currently unknown.

CDR3 length: 20 amino acids. Germline assignment: CDR1 MNHEY and CDR2 SMNVEV (reference sequence). V lost 2 bases and J lost 0, with 20 bases in between. Study-wide findings and caveats: Clones that got smaller from day 15 to 85 had even CD4/CD8, while clones growing later tipped toward CD4+. Clones that contracted clustered mainly in CM and EM if CD4+ and in EMRA if CD8+. Within pre-infection memory, some responding clones were found, suggesting cross-reactive memory joined.

TCRdb independently ran MiXCR on the 5' RACE reads; one entry per CDR3 protein. Among about 560,000 distinct CDR3 sequences listed, 18% were seen once. The clonotype comes from an adult woman who had mild COVID-19 (a few samples of this study predate the infection). Cell type and time point are not known. This chain uses TRBV27 with TRBJ2-6; TRBD2 is a possible D gene (5 bases). Sequences were obtained from PBMCs or a T cell subset sorted from them (not recorded which). DNA of the CDR3: TGTGCCAGCAGTTTACCCGGTCGTGAGGGATCGGGCTCTGGGGCCAACGTCCTGACTTTC. Translating it yields CASSLPGREGSGSGANVLTF.